Below, 32 T cell receptor beta chains from the same sample are listed, as sequenced in a study of T cell responses to AZD1222 COVID-19 vaccine. Here immunoSEQ multiplex PCR was the method, and the copy in TCRdb shows in-frame clones only, minus some. The table records some 150,000 clones, approximately 91% of them present only once. The source material was peripheral blood, sampled 28 days after the second dose of the MenACWY control vaccine. The source of these receptors is an adult who received the MenACWY meningococcal vaccine as a control.

V gene TRBV11-3 combines with J gene TRBJ2-7; D unclear. The V gene lost 5 bases and the J gene lost 2 bases, with 7 bases spanning the gap. The germline V gene encodes CDR1 SGHNT and CDR2 YENEEA. The CDR3 sequence is 12 residues long. The CDR3 sequence is CASSPGPYEQYF. Written as DNA, the CDR3 is TGTGCCAGCAGCCCCGGACCCTACGAGCAGTACTTC.

This clone appeared a few times. This chain joins TRBV20-1 and TRBJ1-3; D gene ambiguous. The CDR3 is 11 amino acids. Trimming cost V 3 bases and J 4 bases, with 4 bases left between them. From germline, CDR1 is DFQATT and CDR2 SNEGSKA (reference sequence). The DNA for the CDR3 is TGCAGTGCTAGTGCCGGAAACACCATATATTTT. Its protein product is CSASAGNTIYF.

The rearrangement uses TRBV18 and TRBJ1-1; no firm D call. The CDR3 totals 14 residues. Germline-derived CDR1 and CDR2 are KGHSH and LQKENI. V dropped 1 base and J dropped 6 bases, with 12 bases sitting between them. In DNA, the CDR3 is TGTGCCAGCTCACCACGGGGATCTGAGGCTGAAGCTTTCTTT. Its protein product is CASSPRGSEAEAFF.

The chain is built from TRBV19 and TRBJ1-1, with D possibly matching TRBD1 (6 bases). The V end lost 6 bases, the J end lost 1 base, and 9 bases lay between the germline ends. This CDR3 comprises 13 residues. The V gene's germline CDR1 is LNHDA and CDR2 SQIVND (reference sequence). CDR3 region: CASRVQGNTEAFF. The CDR3 coding sequence is TGTGCCAGTAGGGTACAGGGGAACACTGAAGCTTTCTTT.

V gene TRBV13 combines with J gene TRBJ1-2; D uncertain. The CDR3 sequence is 13 residues long. The ends were cut back, 4 bases at V and 1 base at J, with 7 bases in the middle. Germline V CDR1 and CDR2: PRHDT, FYEKMQ (reference sequence). In DNA, the CDR3 is TGTGCCAGCAGCTCCACAGTTAACTATGGCTACACCTTC. This translates into CASSSTVNYGYTF.

The rearrangement joins TRBV7-8 to TRBJ2-1, with TRBD2 identical over 9 bases. CDR1 is SGHVS, CDR2 FQNEAQ, per germline. J lost 8 bases, V lost 4 bases, and 9 bases had no gene match. The CDR3 totals 15 residues. The CDR3 nucleotides read TGTGCCAGCAGCTATAGCGGGAGTCCTCTCGATGAGCAGTTCTTC. Translating it yields CASSYSGSPLDEQFF.

The chain has TRBV19 and TRBJ1-5; D unclear. From germline, CDR1 is LNHDA and CDR2 SQIVND (reference sequence). The CDR3 totals 15 residues. Trimming left V 1 base short and J 0 bases short, with 7 bases between. The CDR3 spells CASSIGRFSNQPQHF. The CDR3, as DNA: TGTGCCAGTAGTATAGGAAGGTTTAGCAATCAGCCCCAGCATTTT.

The rearrangement links TRBV27 to TRBJ2-2, with D tentatively TRBD1 (6 bases). Germline V CDR1 and CDR2: MNHEY, SMNVEV (reference sequence). This CDR3 is 13 amino acids long. V lost 5 bases and J lost 4, with 8 bases in between. CDR3 sequence (DNA): TGTGCCAGCAGTCCACAGGGCACCGGGGAGCTGTTTTTT. It yields the protein CASSPQGTGELFF.

This clone was counted a few times. V gene TRBV5-6 combines with J gene TRBJ1-1; 9 nucleotides agree with TRBD1. V was clipped by 4 bases and J by 1 base; unmatched bases: 8. Germline V lookup: CDR1 SGHDT, CDR2 YYEEEE. The CDR3 spans 16 residues. The CDR3 sequence is CASSPVPGQGNTEAFF. In DNA, the CDR3 is TGTGCCAGCAGCCCAGTCCCGGGACAGGGGAACACTGAAGCTTTCTTT.

This chain connects TRBV5-1 to TRBJ1-5; TRBD1 agrees at 8 bases. Trimming took 3 bases from V and 6 from J; bases not matched to a gene: 2. Germline assignment: CDR1 SGHRS and CDR2 YFSETQ. The CDR3 is made up of 13 amino acids. CDR3 in amino acids: CASSWTGTQPQHF. The CDR3 nucleotides read TGCGCCAGCAGCTGGACAGGGACTCAGCCCCAGCATTTT.

The V gene is TRBV5-1, the J gene TRBJ2-5; 8 bases match TRBD1. The ends lost 7 bases at V and 2 bases at J; junction bases unmatched: 7. Per germline, CDR1 SGHRS and CDR2 YFSETQ. The CDR3 spans 14 residues. The CDR3 DNA is TGCGCCAGCCAAACTGGACAGGGTCAAGAGACCCAGTACTTC. This translates into CASQTGQGQETQYF.

This chain links TRBV6-5 with TRBJ1-1, with 7 nucleotides matching TRBD1. The CDR3 totals 15 residues. CDR1 MNHEY and CDR2 SVGAGI come from the germline V gene. J was trimmed by 5 bases and V by 4 bases; bases with no gene match: 10. CDR3 in amino acids: CASSSQGGQWTEAFF. Here the CDR3 DNA reads TGTGCCAGCAGTTCTCAGGGGGGCCAGTGGACTGAAGCTTTCTTT.

This chain connects TRBV5-5 to TRBJ1-5, with D hard to call. Germline CDR1 reads SGHKS; CDR2 reads YYEKEE (reference sequence). V was clipped by 7 bases and J by 0 bases, with 8 bases between them. CDR3 length: 13 residues. CDR3 protein: CASGYASNQPQHF. The CDR3 bases are TGTGCCAGCGGATACGCTAGCAATCAGCCCCAGCATTTT.

This chain joins TRBV12-2 and TRBJ2-5; TRBD1 reflects the table's D call only, with no check against the DNA. TRBV12-2 constitutes a pseudogene. The CDR3 runs to 17 residues. CDR3 nucleotides: TGTGCAAGTCGCCTCCCCATTTGGGACAGGGACCAAGAGACCCAGTACTTC. Translated: CASRLPIWDRDQETQYF.

V usage is TRBV11-3 and J usage is TRBJ2-7, with D possibly matching TRBD2 (5 bases). This CDR3 is 13 amino acids long. Trimming took 3 bases from V and 6 from J, leaving 12 bases between them. Germline lookup yields CDR1 SGHNT and CDR2 YENEEA. The CDR3, as DNA: TGTGCCAGCAGCTTGGAGGAGAACAGCGAGCAGTACTTC. Translating it yields CASSLEENSEQYF.

Written as DNA, the CDR3 is TGTGCCAGCAGCTTGGCCGGTCTTACGGAGACCCAGTACTTC. This translates into CASSLAGLTETQYF. This chain uses TRBV5-6 with TRBJ2-5; D uncertain. The CDR3 covers 14 residues. CDR1 is SGHDT and CDR2 is YYEEEE in the germline V gene. Trimming cost V 0 bases and J 5 bases, with 11 bases left between them.

This chain connects TRBV11-2 to TRBJ1-2; a possible D gene is TRBD1 (6 bases). The CDR3 is made up of 14 amino acids. Trimming took off 5 bases at V and 5 bases at J, with 15 bases between the two ends. From germline, CDR1 is SGHAT and CDR2 FQNNGV. The CDR3 nucleotides are TGTGCCAGCAGCCGCCCGGGGGCGAGGTATGGCTACACCTTC. Its translation is CASSRPGARYGYTF.

The chain has TRBV6-1 and TRBJ2-2; 8 positions match TRBD2. CDR3 length equals 14 residues. Germline loops: CDR1 MNHNS, CDR2 SASEGT. After removal of 4 bases from V and 3 bases from J, the junction contained 1 base not matched to a gene. CDR3 amino acids: CASSGAGDTGELFF. The CDR3 coding sequence is TGTGCCAGCAGTGGAGCGGGGGACACCGGGGAGCTGTTTTTT.

The chain employs TRBV7-3 and TRBJ1-1; 12 bases fit TRBD1. CDR1 SGHTA and CDR2 FQGTGA come from the germline V gene. The ends lost 5 bases at V and 10 bases at J; junction bases unmatched: 8. This CDR3 is 14 amino acids long. The CDR3 sequence: CASSTGQGAHGAFF. The CDR3 bases are TGTGCCAGCAGCACGGGACAGGGGGCTCATGGAGCTTTCTTT.

J is TRBJ2-7 and V is TRBV7-6, with 11 bases that match TRBD2. This CDR3 has 15 amino acids. The germline gives CDR1 SGHVS, CDR2 FNYEAQ. After removal of 1 base from V and 2 bases from J, the junction contained 1 base not matched to a gene. The CDR3 protein is CASSLELAGAYEQYF. As DNA, the CDR3 is TGTGCCAGCAGCTTAGAACTAGCGGGGGCCTACGAGCAGTACTTC.

This clone was found once. The chain employs TRBV30 and TRBJ1-6; D is uncertain. Germline-derived CDR1 and CDR2 are GTSNPN and SVGIG (reference sequence). This CDR3 region has 16 residues. The V end was cut by 0 bases, the J end by 9 bases, with 18 bases between. In DNA, the CDR3 is TGTGCCTGGAGTGTCCCCGGGGTGTCGTCCGGTTCACCCCTCCACTTT. This gives the protein CAWSVPGVSSGSPLHF.

The CDR3 sequence: CASSYSGTGENIQYF. The CDR3 DNA reads TGTGCCAGCAGCTACTCCGGGACAGGGGAAAACATTCAGTACTTC. This sequence joins TRBV4-2 and TRBJ2-4, with 10 bases lining up with TRBD1. The CDR3 loop spans 15 amino acids. Germline V gives CDR1 LGHNA, CDR2 YNFKEQ. J lost 5 bases, V lost 5 bases, and 6 bases had no gene match.

The chain links TRBV27 to TRBJ2-3; TRBD1 matches at 8 bases. V was clipped by 6 bases and J by 3 bases; unmatched bases: 8. Per the germline V gene, CDR1 is MNHEY and CDR2 is SMNVEV (reference sequence). The CDR3 is 15 amino acids. CDR3: CASSDAGQVTDTQYF. As DNA, the CDR3 is TGTGCCAGCAGCGACGCGGGACAGGTGACAGATACGCAGTATTTT.

This clone was counted once. This chain joins TRBV25-1 and TRBJ1-4; 8 nucleotides align to TRBD1. The V gene end was trimmed by 4 bases and the J gene end by 8 bases; junction bases not matched to a gene: 9. This CDR3 has 15 residues. Germline V gives CDR1 MGHDK, CDR2 SYGVNS. CDR3 DNA: TGTGCCAGCAGTGCCCCAGGGGGCGCTTTCGAAAAACTGTTTTTT. It specifies CASSAPGGAFEKLFF. Based on the CDR3 plus reference TRBV25-1 and TRBJ1-4, the full variable domain is EADIYQTPRYLVIGTGKKITLECSQTMGHDKMYWYQQDPGMELHLIHYSYGVNSTEKGDLSSESTVSRIRTEHFPLTLESARPSHTSQYLCASSAPGGAFEKLFFGSGTQLSVL.

The chain employs TRBV7-8 and TRBJ2-1; possible D gene TRBD2, 7 bases. Trimming removed 4 bases at V and 6 bases at J, with 19 bases between. The CDR3 length is 16 residues. Germline CDR1 SGHVS, CDR2 FQNEAQ. CDR3 protein: CASSSWGASGPNEQFF. The CDR3 DNA follows: TGTGCCAGCAGCTCCTGGGGGGCTAGCGGTCCCAATGAGCAGTTCTTC.

This clone was detected only a few times. This sequence joins TRBV6-5 and TRBJ2-3, with 14 bases identical to TRBD2. Germline V gene lookup returns CDR1 MNHEY and CDR2 SVGAGI. This CDR3 comprises 15 residues. After removal of 6 bases from V and 4 bases from J, the junction contained 3 bases not matched to a gene. The CDR3: CASRPGLAGADTQYF. The CDR3 DNA follows: TGTGCCAGCAGACCGGGACTAGCGGGGGCAGATACGCAGTATTTT.

This rearrangement joins TRBV28 to TRBJ1-2, with TRBD1 matching over 7 bases. The trim removed 1 base at V and 5 bases at J, leaving 4 bases unmatched. This CDR3 is built from 14 residues. Germline lookup yields CDR1 MDHEN and CDR2 SYDVKM. The CDR3 DNA sequence: TGTGCCAGCAGTTTATATCCAGGGGGTTATGGCTACACCTTC. Encoded protein: CASSLYPGGYGYTF.

This clone was seen once. The V and J genes are TRBV28 and TRBJ1-5; D remains unclear. CDR1 and CDR2 from the germline V gene are MDHEN and SYDVKM. Trimming stripped 2 bases from V and 2 bases from J, with 7 bases between. The CDR3 runs 14 residues. The CDR3 nucleotides are TGTGCCAGCAGTTTAGGATCCCGCAATCAGCCCCAGCATTTT. Its translation is CASSLGSRNQPQHF.

This clone has just one count. The gene calls are TRBV7-2 and TRBJ1-2, with D possibly matching TRBD1 (5 bases). In germline, CDR1 is SGHTA, CDR2 FQGNSA. The CDR3 is made up of 14 amino acids. V was shortened by 4 bases and J by 11 bases, with 20 bases between the two germline ends. CDR3 residues: CASSSFDSAGGYTF. The CDR3 DNA reads TGTGCCAGCAGCTCTTTCGACAGTGCTGGAGGGTACACCTTC.

The V call is TRBV6-5, the J call TRBJ1-1, with D uncertain. V dropped 8 bases and J dropped 7 bases, with 14 bases sitting between them. The length of the CDR3 is 12 residues. CDR1 and CDR2 from the germline V gene are MNHEY and SVGAGI. CDR3 in DNA: TGTGCCAGCCGGGGATCCCCCAGTGAAGCTTTCTTT. It encodes CASRGSPSEAFF.

Remarks on this clone: Other nucleotide sequences from this sample produce the same CDR3. The chain joins TRBV9 to TRBJ1-3; D gene unclear. V gave up 0 bases and J gave up 0 bases, with 7 bases separating them. The CDR3 has 15 amino acids. Germline V gives CDR1 SGDLS, CDR2 YYNGEE. The CDR3, as DNA: TGTGCCAGCAGCGTAGGCGCGAGCTCTGGAAACACCATATATTTT. Amino acid sequence: CASSVGASSGNTIYF.

The chain uses TRBV30 and TRBJ1-1; D is undetermined. The CDR3 runs 11 residues. The V gene's germline CDR1 is GTSNPN and CDR2 SVGIG (reference sequence). V was shortened by 3 bases and J by 10 bases, with 12 bases between the two germline ends. The CDR3 reads CAWSPQQGAFF. CDR3 nucleotides: TGTGCCTGGAGCCCCCAGCAAGGAGCTTTCTTT.